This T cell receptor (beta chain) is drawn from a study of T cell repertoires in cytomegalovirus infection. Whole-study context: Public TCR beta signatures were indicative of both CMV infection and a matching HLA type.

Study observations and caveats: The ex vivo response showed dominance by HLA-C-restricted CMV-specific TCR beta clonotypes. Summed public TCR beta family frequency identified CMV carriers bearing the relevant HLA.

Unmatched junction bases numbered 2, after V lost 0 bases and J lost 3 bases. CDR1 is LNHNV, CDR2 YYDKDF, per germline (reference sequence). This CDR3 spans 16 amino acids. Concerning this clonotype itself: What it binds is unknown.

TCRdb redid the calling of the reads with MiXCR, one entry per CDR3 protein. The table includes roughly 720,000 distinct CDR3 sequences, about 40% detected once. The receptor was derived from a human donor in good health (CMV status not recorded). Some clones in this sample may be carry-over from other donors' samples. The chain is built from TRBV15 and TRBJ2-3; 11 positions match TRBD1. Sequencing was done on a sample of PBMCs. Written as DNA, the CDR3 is TGTGCCACCAGCAGAGATCGGGACAGGGGGACAGATACGCAGTATTTT. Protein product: CATSRDRDRGTDTQYF.